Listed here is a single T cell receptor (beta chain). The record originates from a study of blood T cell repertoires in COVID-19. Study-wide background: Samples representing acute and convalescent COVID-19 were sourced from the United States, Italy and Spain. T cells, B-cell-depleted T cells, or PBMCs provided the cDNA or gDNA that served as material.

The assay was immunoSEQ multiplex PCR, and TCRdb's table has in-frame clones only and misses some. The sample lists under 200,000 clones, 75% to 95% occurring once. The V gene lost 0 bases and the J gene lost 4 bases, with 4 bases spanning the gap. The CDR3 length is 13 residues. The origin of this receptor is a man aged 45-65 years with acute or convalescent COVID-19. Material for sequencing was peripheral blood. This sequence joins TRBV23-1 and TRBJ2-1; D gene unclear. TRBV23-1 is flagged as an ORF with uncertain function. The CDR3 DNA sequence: TGCGCCAGCAGTCAATCCCAATACAATGAGCAGTTCTTC. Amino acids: CASSQSQYNEQFF.